This T cell receptor (beta chain) was sequenced in a study of regulatory T cells in long-lasting Graves disease. Per germline, CDR1 MNHEY and CDR2 SMNVEV (reference sequence). The V and J ends lost 2 bases and 8 bases, in that order; junction bases with no gene match: 6. CDR3 length: 14 amino acids. This clonotype appeared many times. Time point of the sample: newly diagnosed GD, antithyroid drugs for less than 3 months. RNA isolated from PBMCs was used to make the TCR library. Library construction for TCR beta used iRepertoire HTBI primers and Arm-PCR of CDR3 regions. TCRdb recomputed calls from the multiplex PCR reads with MiXCR, one row per CDR3 protein. The table has about 310,000 distinct CDR3 sequences, approximately 20% seen once.

This TCR derives from a female donor with Graves disease. Sample: peripheral blood mononuclear cells (PBMCs), taken at new diagnosis, from a patient treated with antithyroid drugs. The chain couples TRBV27 to TRBJ1-2; 9 bases line up with TRBD1. The CDR3 is CASSLRGQGRGYTF. The DNA for the CDR3 is TGTGCCAGCAGTTTAAGGGGACAGGGTCGCGGCTACACCTTC.